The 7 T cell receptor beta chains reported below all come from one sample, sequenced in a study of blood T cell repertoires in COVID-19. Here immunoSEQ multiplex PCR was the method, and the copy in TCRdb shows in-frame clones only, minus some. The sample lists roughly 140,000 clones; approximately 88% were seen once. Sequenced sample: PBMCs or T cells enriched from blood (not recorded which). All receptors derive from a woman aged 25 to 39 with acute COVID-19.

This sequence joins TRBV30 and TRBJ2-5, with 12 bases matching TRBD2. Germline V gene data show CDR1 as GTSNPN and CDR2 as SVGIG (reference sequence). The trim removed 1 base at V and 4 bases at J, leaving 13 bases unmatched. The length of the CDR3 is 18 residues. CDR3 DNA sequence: TGTGCCTGGAGTGGGAGGACTAGCGGGACCAGTATGGGAGAGACCCAGTACTTC. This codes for CAWSGRTSGTSMGETQYF.

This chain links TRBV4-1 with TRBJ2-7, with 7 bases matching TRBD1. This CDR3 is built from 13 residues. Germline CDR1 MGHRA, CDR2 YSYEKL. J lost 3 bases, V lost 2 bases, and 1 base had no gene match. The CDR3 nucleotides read TGCGCCAGCAGCCAACGACAGGGCTACGAGCAGTACTTC. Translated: CASSQRQGYEQYF.

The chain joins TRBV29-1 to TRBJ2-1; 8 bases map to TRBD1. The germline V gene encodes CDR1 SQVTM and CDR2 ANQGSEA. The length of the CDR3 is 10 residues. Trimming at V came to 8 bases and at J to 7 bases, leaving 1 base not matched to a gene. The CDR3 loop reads CSTGGNEQFF. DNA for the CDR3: TGCAGCACAGGGGGGAATGAGCAGTTCTTC.

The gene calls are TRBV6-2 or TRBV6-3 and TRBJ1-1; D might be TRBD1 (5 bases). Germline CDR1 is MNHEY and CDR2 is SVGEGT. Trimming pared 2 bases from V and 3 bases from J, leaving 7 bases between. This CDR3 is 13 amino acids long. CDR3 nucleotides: TGTGCCAGCAGTTACGGGACTGACACTGAAGCTTTCTTT. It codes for CASSYGTDTEAFF.

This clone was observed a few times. The CDR3 bases are TGTGCCAGCAGAGGATCAAGCGCGAACACCGGGGAGCTGTTTTTT. This gives the protein CASRGSSANTGELFF. The rearrangement links TRBV2 to TRBJ2-2; D is unclear. Between the trimmed V and J ends, which lost 6 bases and 0 bases, there was a span of 11 bases. The germline V gene has CDR1 SNHLY and CDR2 FYNNEI. The length of the CDR3 is 15 residues.

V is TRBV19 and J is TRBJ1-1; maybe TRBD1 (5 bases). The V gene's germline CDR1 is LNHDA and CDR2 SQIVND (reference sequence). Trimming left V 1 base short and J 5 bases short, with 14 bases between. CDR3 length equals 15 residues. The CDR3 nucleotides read TGTGCCAGTAGTATAGTGGCAGGGATGGGAACTGAAGCTTTCTTT. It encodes CASSIVAGMGTEAFF. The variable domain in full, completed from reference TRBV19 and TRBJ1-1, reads DGGITQSPKYLFRKEGQNVTLSCEQNLNHDAMYWYRQDPGQGLRLIYYSQIVNDFQKGDIAEGYSVSREKKESFPLTVTSAQKNPTAFYLCASSIVAGMGTEAFFGQGTRLTVV.

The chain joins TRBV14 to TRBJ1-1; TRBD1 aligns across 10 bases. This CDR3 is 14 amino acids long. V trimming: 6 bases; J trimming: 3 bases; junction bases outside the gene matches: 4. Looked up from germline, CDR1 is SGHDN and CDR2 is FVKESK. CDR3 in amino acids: CASRGQGLYTEAFF. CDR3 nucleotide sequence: TGTGCCAGCAGGGGACAGGGGCTGTACACTGAAGCTTTCTTT.